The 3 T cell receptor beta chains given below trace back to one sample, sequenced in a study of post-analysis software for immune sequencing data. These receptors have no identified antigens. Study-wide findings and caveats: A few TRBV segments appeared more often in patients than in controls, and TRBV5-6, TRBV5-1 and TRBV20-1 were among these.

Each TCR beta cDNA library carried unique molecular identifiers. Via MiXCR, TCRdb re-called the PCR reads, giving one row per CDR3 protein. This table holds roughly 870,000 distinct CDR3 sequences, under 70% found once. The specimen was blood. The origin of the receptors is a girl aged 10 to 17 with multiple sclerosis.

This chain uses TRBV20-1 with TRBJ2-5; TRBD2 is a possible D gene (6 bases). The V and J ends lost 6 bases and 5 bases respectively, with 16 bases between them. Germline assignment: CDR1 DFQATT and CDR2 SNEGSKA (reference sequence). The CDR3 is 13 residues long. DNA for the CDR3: TGCAGTGCCCAACGGGCGGGGACTGAGACCCAGTACTTC. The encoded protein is CSAQRAGTETQYF.

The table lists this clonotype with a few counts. For the CDR3, the DNA is TGCGCCAGCAGCCAAGATATTAGCTTACCCAGAGAGACCCAGTACTTC. Its protein product is CASSQDISLPRETQYF. The rearrangement links TRBV4-1 to TRBJ2-5; D unclear. Germline V gene sequence: CDR1 MGHRA, CDR2 YSYEKL. The CDR3 consists of 16 residues. V dropped 0 bases and J dropped 4 bases, with 15 bases sitting between them.

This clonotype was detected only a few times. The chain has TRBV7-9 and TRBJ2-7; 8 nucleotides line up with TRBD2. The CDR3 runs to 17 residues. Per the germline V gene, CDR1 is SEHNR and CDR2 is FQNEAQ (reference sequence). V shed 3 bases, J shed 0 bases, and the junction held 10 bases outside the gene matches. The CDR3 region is CASSLASGSLSSYEQYF. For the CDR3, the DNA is TGTGCCAGCAGCTTGGCTAGCGGGTCCCTGAGCTCCTACGAGCAGTACTTC.